The rows below give T cell receptor beta chains drawn from one sample of a study of blood T cell repertoires in COVID-19. The assay was immunoSEQ multiplex PCR, and TCRdb's table has in-frame clones only and misses some. The data show about 300,000 clones, roughly 82% seen once. The sequenced sample consisted of peripheral blood. All receptors derive from a woman aged 50 to 65 with acute or convalescent COVID-19. Each CDR3 is given with its conserved first and last residue. D genes are given only for firm matches. Rows may omit the clone size; those that give it use once, few, many or a size class.

TRBJ2-2,TRBD2,TRBV11-3,few,CASSYGLAGELFF,TGTGCCAGCAGCTACGGACTAGCCGGGGAGCTGTTTTTT
TRBJ2-2,NA,TRBV19,NA,CASNQRVRNTGELFF,TGTGCCAGTAATCAGCGGGTTCGGAACACCGGGGAGCTGTTTTTT
TRBJ1-6,NA,TRBV28,NA,CASSLATASPYSVGGNSPLHF,TGTGCCAGCAGTTTAGCGACAGCCAGCCCGTATTCAGTCGGGGGTAATTCACCCCTCCACTTT
TRBJ2-7,TRBD2,TRBV19,NA,CASSPAVSGSSYEQYF,TGTGCCAGTAGTCCCGCGGTTAGCGGGAGTTCCTACGAGCAGTACTTC
TRBJ1-1,NA,TRBV7-9,few,CASSAGVSAEAFF,TGTGCCAGCAGCGCCGGTGTTAGTGCTGAAGCTTTCTTT
TRBJ1-2,TRBD1,TRBV5-4,NA,CASSPGTAYGYTF,TGTGCCAGCAGCCCTGGGACAGCGTATGGCTACACCTTC
TRBJ2-3,NA,TRBV5-1,NA,CASSSQGHSTDTQYF,TGCGCCAGCAGCTCGCAGGGGCACAGCACAGATACGCAGTATTTT
TRBJ2-3,NA,TRBV24-1,NA,CATSDFWAAGLTTDTQYF,TGTGCCACCAGTGATTTTTGGGCGGCGGGGTTAACCACAGATACGCAGTATTTT
TRBJ1-1,NA,TRBV5-6,NA,CASSRRGSGTEAFF,TGTGCCAGCAGCCGAAGGGGGTCTGGCACTGAAGCTTTCTTT
TRBJ2-2,NA,TRBV29-1,NA,CSVKEDRENTGELFF,TGCAGCGTCAAAGAGGACAGAGAGAACACCGGGGAGCTGTTTTTT
TRBJ1-5,TRBD1,TRBV30,NA,CAWSRGQLNQPQHF,TGTGCCTGGAGTCGGGGACAGCTAAATCAGCCCCAGCATTTT
TRBJ1-3,NA,TRBV7-3,NA,CASSYGQSVSGNTIYF,TGTGCCAGCAGCTATGGACAGAGTGTCTCTGGAAACACCATATATTTT
TRBJ2-7,TRBD2,TRBV4-3,NA,CASSRGLAGLYEQYF,TGCGCCAGCAGCCGCGGACTAGCGGGACTCTACGAGCAGTACTTC
TRBJ2-1,TRBD2,TRBV2,few,CASSNGGGNEQFF,TGTGCCAGCAGTAATGGCGGGGGCAATGAGCAGTTCTTC
TRBJ1-1,NA,TRBV18,NA,CASSPIQRTGNGEAFF,TGTGCCAGCTCACCCATTCAGCGGACGGGGAACGGTGAAGCTTTCTTT
TRBJ2-2,NA,TRBV7-2,NA,CASRPTVAAGELFF,TGTGCCAGCAGACCAACTGTCGCGGCCGGGGAGCTGTTTTTT
TRBJ2-1,TRBD2,TRBV5-4,NA,CASSLGLAGGWEQFF,TGTGCCAGCAGCTTGGGACTAGCGGGAGGCTGGGAGCAGTTCTTC
TRBJ2-7,NA,TRBV2,NA,CASSRDLTDEQYF,TGTGCCAGCAGTCGGGACTTAACAGACGAGCAGTACTTC
TRBJ2-7,NA,TRBV3-1/TRBV3-2,NA,CASSQQGGGEQYF,TGTGCCAGCAGCCAACAGGGGGGCGGCGAGCAGTACTTC
TRBJ1-1,NA,TRBV30,NA,CAWSVAGAAAEAFF,TGTGCCTGGAGTGTAGCGGGGGCGGCAGCTGAAGCTTTCTTT
TRBJ1-1,NA,TRBV30,NA,CAWSVVGDVRTEAFF,TGTGCCTGGAGTGTAGTAGGGGATGTTCGCACTGAAGCTTTCTTT
TRBJ2-2,NA,TRBV5-4,once,CASSLTGTGELFF,TGTGCCAGCAGCTTGACAGGGACCGGGGAGCTGTTTTTT
TRBJ1-4,NA,TRBV24-1,NA,CATSETGTDNEKLFF,TGTGCCACCAGTGAGACAGGTACGGATAATGAAAAACTGTTTTTT
TRBJ2-1,TRBD1,TRBV5-8,NA,CASSLGGDRGLAEQFF,TGTGCCAGCAGCTTGGGTGGGGACAGGGGGCTGGCTGAGCAGTTCTTC
TRBJ1-2,NA,TRBV30,NA,CAWSRAGHGYTF,TGTGCCTGGAGTAGGGCAGGGCACGGCTACACCTTC
TRBJ2-1,TRBD2,TRBV4-2,NA,CASSPRTSPLYNEQFF,TGTGCCAGCAGCCCACGGACTAGCCCTCTTTACAATGAGCAGTTCTTC
TRBJ1-4,TRBD1,TRBV6-5,few,CASSLDRANEKLFF,TGTGCCAGCAGCCTTGACAGGGCTAATGAAAAACTGTTTTTT
TRBJ1-1,NA,TRBV28,NA,CASSPIQHWAFF,TGTGCCAGCAGTCCCATCCAACATTGGGCTTTCTTT
TRBJ2-1,TRBD2,TRBV5-1,NA,CASSLLIPGLAGGIYNEQFF,TGCGCCAGCAGCCTGCTAATCCCGGGACTAGCGGGAGGTATCTACAATGAGCAGTTCTTC
TRBJ1-1,NA,TRBV7-2,NA,CASTHGLTEAFF,TGTGCCAGCACCCACGGGTTGACTGAAGCTTTCTTT
TRBJ2-2,TRBD2,TRBV30,NA,CAWSVQGSLAGGTGELFF,TGTGCCTGGAGTGTACAAGGTTCCCTAGCGGGAGGCACCGGGGAGCTGTTTTTT
TRBJ2-7,TRBD2,TRBV7-2,NA,CASSSRGSGLATYEQYF,TGTGCCAGCAGCTCGAGGGGTTCGGGACTAGCGACATACGAGCAGTACTTC
TRBJ2-1,NA,TRBV7-9,NA,CASSFGTFNEQFF,TGTGCCAGCAGCTTCGGGACTTTCAATGAGCAGTTCTTC
TRBJ1-1,TRBD1,TRBV18,NA,CASSLQGANEAFF,TGTGCCAGCTCACTACAGGGGGCGAATGAAGCTTTCTTT
TRBJ2-2,TRBD2,TRBV27,NA,CASMGAGGNTGELFF,TGTGCCAGCATGGGAGCGGGAGGGAACACCGGGGAGCTGTTTTTT
TRBJ2-1,TRBD2,TRBV5-5,NA,CASSLERESYNEQFF,TGTGCCAGCAGCTTGGAGCGGGAATCCTACAATGAGCAGTTCTTC
TRBJ2-2,NA,TRBV5-1,NA,CASSLLYWSGELFF,TGCGCCAGCAGCCTTCTTTACTGGAGCGGGGAGCTGTTTTTT
TRBJ1-1,NA,TRBV5-6,NA,CASSAGGPNTEAFF,TGTGCCAGCAGCGCGGGGGGACCAAACACTGAAGCTTTCTTT
TRBJ2-3,TRBD2,TRBV7-6,NA,CASSPPPWAGGFTDTQYF,TGTGCCAGCAGCCCTCCACCCTGGGCGGGAGGGTTCACAGATACGCAGTATTTT
TRBJ2-2,TRBD1,TRBV5-4,NA,CASSGATGAVTPGELFF,TGTGCCAGCAGCGGAGCAACAGGGGCAGTTACCCCCGGGGAGCTGTTTTTT
TRBJ2-5,TRBD2,TRBV7-2,NA,CASSFSGHQETQYF,TGTGCCAGCAGCTTTAGCGGGCACCAAGAGACCCAGTACTTC
TRBJ1-4,NA,TRBV2,NA,CASSQGVGRGEKLFF,TGTGCCAGCAGCCAAGGGGTGGGAAGGGGTGAAAAACTGTTTTTT
TRBJ1-1,NA,TRBV27,NA,CASSSQGWHTEAFF,TGTGCCAGCAGTTCTCAGGGTTGGCACACTGAAGCTTTCTTT
TRBJ2-7,NA,TRBV5-4,NA,CASSHPGNYEQYF,TGTGCCAGCAGCCACCCGGGGAACTACGAGCAGTACTTC
TRBJ2-7,NA,TRBV18,NA,CASSPPGLNYEQYF,TGTGCCAGCTCACCACCGGGACTTAACTACGAGCAGTACTTC
TRBJ1-4,NA,TRBV29-1,NA,CSVPFRGSNEKLFF,TGCAGCGTCCCATTTCGGGGTTCTAATGAAAAACTGTTTTTT
TRBJ2-7,NA,TRBV9,once,CASNREGDPLYEQYF,TGTGCCAGCAACAGGGAGGGAGATCCCCTCTACGAGCAGTACTTC
TRBJ2-1,TRBD2,TRBV28,few,CASSSLTGLAGLNEQFF,TGTGCCAGCAGTTCTCTTACGGGACTAGCGGGTCTGAATGAGCAGTTCTTC
TRBJ1-2,NA,TRBV24-1,few,CATSDPTSNYGYTF,TGTGCCACCAGTGACCCGACTTCGAACTATGGCTACACCTTC
TRBJ1-1,NA,TRBV5-1,NA,CASSYSLNTEAFF,TGCGCCAGCAGTTACAGCTTGAACACTGAAGCTTTCTTT
TRBJ1-5,TRBD1,TRBV7-2,NA,CASSLVRGQGPSAQHF,TGTGCCAGCAGCTTAGTTCGGGGACAGGGGCCGTCAGCCCAGCATTTT
TRBJ1-2,NA,TRBV27,NA,CASRSGGHYGYTF,TGTGCCAGCAGGTCGGGGGGCCACTATGGCTACACCTTC